This TCR beta chain stems from a study of cytomegalovirus exposure and HLA in healthy donors. Overall study: From donors who were HLA-typed, an early data release held 81 million or so unique TCRs.

There are a few counts of this clone. The PCR was carried out with 60 Vbeta primers and 13 Jbeta primers. The table came from immunoSEQ multiplex PCR; TCRdb's copy has only in-frame clones and leaves some out. The sample has over 100,000 clones, around 8.5% seen once. The V end lost 5 bases, the J end lost 2 bases, and 10 bases lay between the germline ends. The CDR3 totals 14 residues. Germline V gives CDR1 SGHTA, CDR2 FQGNSA. The clonotype was recovered from a man between 40 and 49 years old in good health and CMV-seronegative. Specimen: PBMCs. The chain carries TRBV7-2 and TRBJ1-3; TRBD1 is a possible D gene (6 bases). CDR3: CASSPGQPGNTIYF. CDR3 DNA sequence: TGTGCCAGCAGCCCCGGACAGCCTGGAAACACCATATATTTT.